The following is a T cell receptor (beta chain) sequence with its context. Its antigen is undetermined. The sequencing template was cDNA reverse transcribed from extracted RNA. Using immunoSEQ multiplex PCR, the repertoire was profiled, and TCRdb retains in-frame clones only, with some absent. The sample contains some 150,000 clones, 45% to 60% of which appear only once. Described treatment: oral pan-JAK inhibitor, 5-10 mg twice daily. These data belong to a study of CD8+ T cells in alopecia areata. Study summary: Tofacitinib exposure lasted 6 to 18 months, followed by 6 months off drug. Points from the study as a whole: Alopecia totalis/universalis scalp especially showed more expanded CD8+ clones than normal scalp.

This specimen consisted of CD8+ T cells sorted from blood, obtained at week 4, from a patient treated with tofacitinib. This receptor was obtained from a human donor with alopecia areata.

The CDR3 protein is CSVEESASYGYTF. The CDR3 region has the DNA TGCAGCGTTGAAGAAAGCGCCAGCTATGGCTACACCTTC. The chain is built from TRBV29-1 and TRBJ1-2; D not certain. The germline V gene encodes CDR1 SQVTM and CDR2 ANQGSEA. This CDR3 has 13 residues. Trimming shortened V by 0 bases and J by 4 bases, and 9 bases separated the two germline ends.